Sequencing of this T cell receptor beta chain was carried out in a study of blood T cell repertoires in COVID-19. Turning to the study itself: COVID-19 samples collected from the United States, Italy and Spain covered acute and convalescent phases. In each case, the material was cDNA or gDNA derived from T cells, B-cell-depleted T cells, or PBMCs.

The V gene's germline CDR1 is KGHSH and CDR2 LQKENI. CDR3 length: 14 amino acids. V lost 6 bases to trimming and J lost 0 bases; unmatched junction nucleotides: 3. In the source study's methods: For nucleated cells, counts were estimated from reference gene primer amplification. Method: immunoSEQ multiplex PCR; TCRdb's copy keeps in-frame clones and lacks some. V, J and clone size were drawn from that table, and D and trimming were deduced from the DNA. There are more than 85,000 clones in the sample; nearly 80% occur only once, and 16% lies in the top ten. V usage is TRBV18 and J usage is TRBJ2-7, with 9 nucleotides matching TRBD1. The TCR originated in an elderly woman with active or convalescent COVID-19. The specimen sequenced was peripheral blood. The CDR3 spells CASSGDRDSYEQYF. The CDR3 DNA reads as TGTGCCAGCTCCGGGGACAGGGACTCCTACGAGCAGTACTTC.